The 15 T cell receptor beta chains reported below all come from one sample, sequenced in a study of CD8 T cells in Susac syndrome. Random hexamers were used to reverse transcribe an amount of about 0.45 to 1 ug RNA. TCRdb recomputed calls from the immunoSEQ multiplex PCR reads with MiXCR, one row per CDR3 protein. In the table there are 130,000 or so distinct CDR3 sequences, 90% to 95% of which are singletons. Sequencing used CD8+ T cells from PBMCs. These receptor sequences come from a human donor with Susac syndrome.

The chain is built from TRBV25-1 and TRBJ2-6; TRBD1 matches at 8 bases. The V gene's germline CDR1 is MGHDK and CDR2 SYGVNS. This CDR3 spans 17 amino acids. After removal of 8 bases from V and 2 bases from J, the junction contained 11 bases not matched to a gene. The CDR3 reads CASVDRAGSTGANVLTF. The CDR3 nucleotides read TGTGCCAGCGTGGACAGGGCCGGCTCTACTGGGGCCAACGTCCTGACTTTC.

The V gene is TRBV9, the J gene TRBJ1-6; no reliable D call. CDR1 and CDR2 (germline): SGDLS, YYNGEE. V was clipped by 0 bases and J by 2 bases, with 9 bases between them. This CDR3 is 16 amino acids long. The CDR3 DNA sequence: TGTGCCAGCAGCGTAGGAGGGAACACCTATAATTCACCCCTCCACTTT. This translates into CASSVGGNTYNSPLHF.

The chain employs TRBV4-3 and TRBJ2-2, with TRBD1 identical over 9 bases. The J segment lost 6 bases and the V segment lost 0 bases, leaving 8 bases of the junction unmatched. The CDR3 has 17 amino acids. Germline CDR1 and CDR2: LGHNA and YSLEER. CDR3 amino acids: CASSQDPDRGLAGELFF. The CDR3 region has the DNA TGCGCCAGCAGCCAAGATCCGGACAGGGGACTCGCCGGGGAGCTGTTTTTT.

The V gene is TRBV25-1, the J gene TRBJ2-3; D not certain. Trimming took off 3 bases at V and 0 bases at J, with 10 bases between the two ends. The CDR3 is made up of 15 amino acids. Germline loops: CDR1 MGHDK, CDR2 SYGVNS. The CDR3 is CASSEFSTSTDTQYF. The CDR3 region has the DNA TGTGCCAGCAGTGAGTTCAGTACTAGCACAGATACGCAGTATTTT.

The CDR3, as DNA: TGTGCCAGCAGCTTATGGGGCAGGCAGTATAGCAATCAGCCCCAGCATTTT. Protein product: CASSLWGRQYSNQPQHF. The chain carries TRBV7-8 and TRBJ1-5; maybe TRBD1 (5 bases). CDR3 size: 17 residues. CDR1 SGHVS and CDR2 FQNEAQ come from the germline V gene. V was cut by 2 bases and J by 0 bases, with 14 bases left in between.

CDR3 in DNA: TGTGCCAGCAGTCGGACAGGGGACTACGAGCAGTACTTC. It encodes CASSRTGDYEQYF. The chain is built from TRBV3-1 and TRBJ2-7; 9 bases are shared with TRBD1. Germline CDR1 and CDR2: LGHDT and YNNKEL (reference sequence). J gave up 3 bases and V 6 bases, and 3 bases lay outside the gene matches. CDR3 length: 13 residues.

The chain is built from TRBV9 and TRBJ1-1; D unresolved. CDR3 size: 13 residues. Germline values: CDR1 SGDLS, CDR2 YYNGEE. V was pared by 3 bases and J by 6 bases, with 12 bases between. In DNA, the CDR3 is TGTGCCAGCAGCGCCGGGCTGAGGTCTGAAGCTTTCTTT. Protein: CASSAGLRSEAFF.

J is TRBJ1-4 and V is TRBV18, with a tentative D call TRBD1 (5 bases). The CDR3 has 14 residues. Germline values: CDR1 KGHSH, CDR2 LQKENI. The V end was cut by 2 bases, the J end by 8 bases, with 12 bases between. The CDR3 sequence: CASSPTGPWEKLFF. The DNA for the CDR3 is TGTGCCAGCTCACCAACGGGACCTTGGGAAAAACTGTTTTTT.

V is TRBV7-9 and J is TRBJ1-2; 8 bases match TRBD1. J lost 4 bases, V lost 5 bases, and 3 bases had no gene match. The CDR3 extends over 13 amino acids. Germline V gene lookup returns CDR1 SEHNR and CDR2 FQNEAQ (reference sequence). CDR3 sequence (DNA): TGTGCCAGCAGCGACACAGGGGGCTATGGCTACACCTTC. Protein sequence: CASSDTGGYGYTF. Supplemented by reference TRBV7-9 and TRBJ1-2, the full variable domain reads DTGVSQNPRHKITKRGQNVTFRCDPISEHNRLYWYRQTLGQGPEFLTYFQNEAQLEKSRLLSDRFSAERPKGSFSTLEIQRTEQGDSAMYLCASSDTGGYGYTFGSGTRLTVV.

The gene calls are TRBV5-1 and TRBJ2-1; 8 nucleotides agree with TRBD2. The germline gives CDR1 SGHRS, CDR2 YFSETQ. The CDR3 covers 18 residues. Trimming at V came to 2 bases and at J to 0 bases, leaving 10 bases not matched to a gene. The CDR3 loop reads CASSLGRGDLSSYNEQFF. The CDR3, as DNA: TGCGCCAGCAGCTTAGGGCGGGGGGATTTAAGCTCCTACAATGAGCAGTTCTTC. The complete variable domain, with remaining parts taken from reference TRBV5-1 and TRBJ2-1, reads KAGVTQTPRYLIKTRGQQVTLSCSPISGHRSVSWYQQTPGQGLQFLFEYFSETQRNKGNFPGRFSGRQFSNSRSEMNVSTLELGDSALYLCASSLGRGDLSSYNEQFFGPGTRLTVL.

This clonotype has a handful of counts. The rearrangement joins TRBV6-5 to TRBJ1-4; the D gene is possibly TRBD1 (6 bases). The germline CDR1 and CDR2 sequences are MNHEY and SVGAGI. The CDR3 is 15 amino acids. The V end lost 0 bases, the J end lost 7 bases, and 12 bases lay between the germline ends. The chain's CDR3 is CASSYSRGLGEKLFF. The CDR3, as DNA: TGTGCCAGCAGTTACTCCCGGGGGCTGGGTGAAAAACTGTTTTTT.

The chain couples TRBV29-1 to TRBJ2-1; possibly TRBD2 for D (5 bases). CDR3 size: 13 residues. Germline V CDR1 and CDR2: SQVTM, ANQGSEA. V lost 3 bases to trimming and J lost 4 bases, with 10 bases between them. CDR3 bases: TGCAGCGTTGATCTGACTAATTACAATGAGCAGTTCTTC. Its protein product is CSVDLTNYNEQFF.

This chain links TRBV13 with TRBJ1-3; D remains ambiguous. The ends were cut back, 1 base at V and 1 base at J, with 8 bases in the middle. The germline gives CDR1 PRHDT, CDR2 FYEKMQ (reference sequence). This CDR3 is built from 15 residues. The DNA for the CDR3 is TGTGCCAGCAGCTTAGTTCCCAGTTCTGGAAACACCATATATTTT. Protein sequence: CASSLVPSSGNTIYF.

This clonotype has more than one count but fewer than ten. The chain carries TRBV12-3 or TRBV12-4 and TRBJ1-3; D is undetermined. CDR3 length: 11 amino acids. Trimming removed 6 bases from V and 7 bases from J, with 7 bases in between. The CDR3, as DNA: TGTGCCAGCAGCCCCGGCAACACCATATATTTT. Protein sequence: CASSPGNTIYF.

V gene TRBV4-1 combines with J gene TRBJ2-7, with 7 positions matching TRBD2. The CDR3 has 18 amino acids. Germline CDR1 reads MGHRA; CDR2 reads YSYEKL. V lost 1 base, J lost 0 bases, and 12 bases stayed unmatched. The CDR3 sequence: CASSQAWGGILSSYEQYF. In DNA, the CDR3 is TGCGCCAGCAGCCAAGCGTGGGGAGGGATCCTGAGCTCCTACGAGCAGTACTTC.